Below, 20 T cell receptor beta chains from the same sample are listed, as sequenced in a study of blood T cell repertoires in COVID-19. Method: immunoSEQ multiplex PCR; TCRdb's copy keeps in-frame clones and lacks some. The table lists roughly 180,000 clones, more than 65% of them singletons. The specimen was PBMCs or T cells enriched from blood (not recorded which). The receptors here all came from a man aged 45-60 years who had recovered from COVID-19.

V usage is TRBV5-1 and J usage is TRBJ1-1; D perhaps matches TRBD1 (6 bases). Trimming pared 2 bases from V and 3 bases from J, leaving 11 bases between. The CDR3 length is 14 residues. Germline CDR1 SGHRS, CDR2 YFSETQ. The CDR3 sequence is CASSFGQRYTEAFF. The DNA of the CDR3 is TGCGCCAGCAGCTTCGGACAGAGATACACTGAAGCTTTCTTT.

The chain has TRBV5-6 and TRBJ2-2, with a possible D match to TRBD2 (6 bases). This CDR3 comprises 13 residues. The V gene lost 4 bases and the J gene lost 7 bases, with 11 bases spanning the gap. The germline V gene has CDR1 SGHDT and CDR2 YYEEEE. The CDR3 DNA is TGTGCCAGCAGCCCGGGACTGAACGGGGAGCTGTTTTTT. Its protein is CASSPGLNGELFF.

The genes are TRBV7-3 and TRBJ1-2, with no clear D. This CDR3 has 13 residues. Looked up from germline, CDR1 is SGHTA and CDR2 is FQGTGA. The V gene lost 5 bases and the J gene lost 4 bases, with 11 bases spanning the gap. CDR3 region: CASSAANSYGYTF. Written as DNA, the CDR3 is TGTGCCAGCAGCGCCGCTAATAGCTATGGCTACACCTTC.

V and J are TRBV28 and TRBJ1-1; 9 positions match TRBD1. V shed 10 bases, J shed 4 bases, and the junction held 7 bases outside the gene matches. Germline V gene lookup returns CDR1 MDHEN and CDR2 SYDVKM. The CDR3 runs 13 residues. CDR3 amino acids: CATGATGGTEAFF. The CDR3, as DNA: TGTGCCACCGGGGCGACAGGGGGCACTGAAGCTTTCTTT. Complete variable domain (other parts from reference TRBV28 and TRBJ1-1): DVKVTQSSRYLVKRTGEKVFLECVQDMDHENMFWYRQDPGLGLRLIYFSYDVKMKEKGDIPEGYSVSREKKERFSLILESASTNQTSMYLCATGATGGTEAFFGQGTRLTVV.

This clone has just one count. The genes are TRBV11-1 and TRBJ1-2, with 8 bases matching TRBD1. CDR3 length: 15 residues. Germline V gene data show CDR1 as SGHAT and CDR2 as FQDESV (reference sequence). Trimming at V came to 1 base and at J to 4 bases, leaving 5 bases not matched to a gene. The CDR3 loop reads CASSLGRQGTYGYTF. CDR3 coding DNA: TGTGCCAGCAGCTTAGGCCGACAGGGGACCTATGGCTACACCTTC.

This clone showed up just once. This chain joins TRBV5-3 and TRBJ1-1; D may be TRBD1 (6 bases). TRBV5-3 carries the ORF label, with uncertain function. Trimming took 1 base from V and 5 from J, leaving 21 bases between them. The CDR3 contains 17 residues. The CDR3 DNA reads as TGTGCCAGAAGCTTGCAGTCAGGGGAGAGGCTTGAGACTGAAGCTTTCTTT. Protein product: CARSLQSGERLETEAFF.

The chain employs TRBV18 and TRBJ1-2; possibly TRBD1 for D (6 bases). From germline, CDR1 is KGHSH and CDR2 LQKENI. Trimming removed 3 bases at V and 2 bases at J, with 7 bases between. The CDR3 loop spans 13 amino acids. CDR3 DNA sequence: TGTGCCAGCTCACCCGACAGGAACTATGGCTACACCTTC. Protein: CASSPDRNYGYTF.

This rearrangement joins TRBV6-5 to TRBJ2-1; weak D call: TRBD2 (5 bases). V lost 8 bases, J lost 1 base, and 15 bases lay in between. Germline V CDR1 and CDR2: MNHEY, SVGAGI. The CDR3 spans 15 residues. CDR3 sequence reads: CASYSAGLSYNEQFF. CDR3 nucleotide sequence: TGTGCCAGCTACTCGGCGGGCCTTTCCTACAATGAGCAGTTCTTC.

This clone was observed a single time. The V gene is TRBV24-1, the J gene TRBJ2-2; D is unclear. Trimming stripped 1 base from V and 12 bases from J, with 11 bases between. The CDR3 length is 13 residues. The V gene's germline CDR1 is KGHDR and CDR2 SFDVKD. The DNA for the CDR3 is TGTGCCACCAGTGATTTTGACTCCGGCAAGCTGTTTTTT. Residues: CATSDFDSGKLFF.

This chain joins TRBV5-5 and TRBJ2-2; a possible D gene is TRBD2 (5 bases). The CDR3 runs to 14 residues. Germline V gene lookup returns CDR1 SGHKS and CDR2 YYEKEE (reference sequence). The germline V and J ends were trimmed by 4 bases and 2 bases, with 9 bases remaining between them. CDR3 residues: CASSPGLNTGELFF. The CDR3 coding sequence is TGTGCCAGCAGCCCGGGGTTAAACACCGGGGAGCTGTTTTTT. Complete variable domain (other parts from reference TRBV5-5 and TRBJ2-2): DAGVTQSPTHLIKTRGQQVTLRCSPISGHKSVSWYQQVLGQGPQFIFQYYEKEERGRGNFPDRFSARQFPNYSSELNVNALLLGDSALYLCASSPGLNTGELFFGEGSRLTVL.

Only one count was recorded for this clone. V is TRBV27 and J is TRBJ2-3; 7 nucleotides agree with TRBD1. The CDR3 is made up of 15 amino acids. Trimming cost V 6 bases and J 8 bases; bases outside gene matches: 14. Looked up from germline, CDR1 is MNHEY and CDR2 is SMNVEV (reference sequence). DNA for the CDR3: TGTGCCAGCAGGGGGCCGGGACAGAGCAGGGGTACGCAGTATTTT. This codes for CASRGPGQSRGTQYF.

This clone was observed a handful of times. This sequence joins TRBV7-9 and TRBJ1-4, with 7 bases matching TRBD1. The CDR3 spans 17 residues. V dropped 1 base and J dropped 5; count of bases not matched to a gene: 10. Per the germline V gene, CDR1 is SEHNR and CDR2 is FQNEAQ (reference sequence). CDR3 DNA: TGTGCCAGCAGCTTAGGACGACCGGGACAGATCAATGAAAAACTGTTTTTT. This codes for CASSLGRPGQINEKLFF.

The CDR3 sequence is CASSPSNRGGGYGYTF. In DNA form, the CDR3 reads TGTGCCAGCTCACCTTCAAACAGGGGTGGAGGCTATGGCTACACCTTC. The chain has TRBV18 and TRBJ1-2, with 7 bases lining up with TRBD1. The CDR3 extends over 16 amino acids. Trimming removed 3 bases from V and 4 bases from J; junction bases left unmatched: 11. Germline CDR1 KGHSH, CDR2 LQKENI.

This sequence joins TRBV6-5 and TRBJ1-1; 8 bases are shared with TRBD1. This CDR3 has 13 amino acids. Germline CDR1 and CDR2: MNHEY and SVGAGI. V was pared by 11 bases and J by 6 bases, with 11 bases of the junction left unmatched. CDR3 loop: CAVYLQGQAEAFF. DNA for the CDR3: TGTGCCGTCTACCTACAGGGACAGGCTGAAGCTTTCTTT.

A single count supports this clone. The chain is built from TRBV7-2 and TRBJ1-2, with 7 bases fitting TRBD1. Germline lookup yields CDR1 SGHTA and CDR2 FQGNSA. With V trimmed by 7 bases and J by 3 bases, 11 bases remained unmatched. The CDR3 has 15 amino acids. CDR3 sequence: CASIKDRAKDYGYTF. In nucleotides, the CDR3 is TGTGCCAGCATTAAAGACAGGGCGAAGGACTATGGCTACACCTTC.

The V call is TRBV6-2 or TRBV6-3, the J call TRBJ2-1, with 11 bases lining up with TRBD2. The CDR3 runs 14 residues. Losses at the gene ends were 5 bases for V and 5 bases for J; bases not matched to a gene: 2. Germline V gives CDR1 MNHEY, CDR2 SVGEGT. CDR3: CASSRTSGHNEQFF. The CDR3 coding sequence is TGTGCCAGCAGTAGGACTAGCGGGCACAATGAGCAGTTCTTC.

The chain couples TRBV18 to TRBJ1-3; D is unclear. This CDR3 has 15 residues. Germline V lookup: CDR1 KGHSH, CDR2 LQKENI. Trimming removed 3 bases at V and 0 bases at J, with 9 bases between. The CDR3 reads CASSPTSLSGNTIYF. The CDR3 DNA reads TGTGCCAGCTCACCGACTTCACTCTCTGGAAACACCATATATTTT.

The chain couples TRBV5-4 to TRBJ2-2; TRBD2 might be the D (5 bases). Germline-derived CDR1 and CDR2 are SGHNT and YYREEE (reference sequence). The CDR3 has 15 amino acids. The V and J ends lost 3 bases and 0 bases respectively, with 9 bases between them. CDR3 protein: CASSYGNANTGELFF. CDR3 in DNA: TGTGCCAGCAGCTACGGGAACGCGAACACCGGGGAGCTGTTTTTT.

The rearrangement joins TRBV6-5 to TRBJ2-7; weak D call: TRBD1 (6 bases). V lost 8 bases and J 4 bases, leaving 18 bases between the germline ends. The CDR3 is 14 amino acids. Germline assignment: CDR1 MNHEY and CDR2 SVGAGI. The CDR3 region is CASRDTIPPYEQYF. The CDR3 region has the DNA TGTGCCAGCCGGGACACCATCCCTCCTTACGAGCAGTACTTC.

This clone was detected only a few times. V gene TRBV30 combines with J gene TRBJ2-3; no definite D call. The germline V and J ends were trimmed by 2 bases and 2 bases, with 14 bases remaining between them. This CDR3 has 15 amino acids. Looked up from germline, CDR1 is GTSNPN and CDR2 is SVGIG (reference sequence). CDR3: CAWSRELLLTDTQYF. DNA of the CDR3: TGTGCCTGGAGTAGAGAGCTCTTACTCACAGATACGCAGTATTTT.